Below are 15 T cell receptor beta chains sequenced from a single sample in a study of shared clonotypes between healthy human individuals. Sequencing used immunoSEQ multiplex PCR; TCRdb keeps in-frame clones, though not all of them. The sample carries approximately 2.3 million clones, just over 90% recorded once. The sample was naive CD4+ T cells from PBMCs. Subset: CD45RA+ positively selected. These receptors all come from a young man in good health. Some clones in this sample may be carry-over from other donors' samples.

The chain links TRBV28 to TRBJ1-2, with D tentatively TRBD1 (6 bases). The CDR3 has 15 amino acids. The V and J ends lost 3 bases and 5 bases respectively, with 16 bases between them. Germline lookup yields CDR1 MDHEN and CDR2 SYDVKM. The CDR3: CASSFRRGAVYGYTF. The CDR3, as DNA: TGTGCCAGCAGTTTTCGCAGGGGCGCAGTTTATGGCTACACCTTC.

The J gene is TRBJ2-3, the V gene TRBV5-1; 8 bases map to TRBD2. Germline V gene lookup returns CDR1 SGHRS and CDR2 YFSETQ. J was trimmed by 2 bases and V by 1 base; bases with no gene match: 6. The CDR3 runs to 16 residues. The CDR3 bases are TGCGCCAGCAGCTTGCAACCAGCGGGAGACACAGATACGCAGTATTTT. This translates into CASSLQPAGDTDTQYF.

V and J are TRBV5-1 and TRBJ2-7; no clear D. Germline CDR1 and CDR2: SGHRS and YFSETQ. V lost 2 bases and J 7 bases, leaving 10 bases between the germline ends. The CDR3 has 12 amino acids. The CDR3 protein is CASSFLGFEQYF. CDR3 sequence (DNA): TGCGCCAGCAGCTTCTTGGGGTTTGAGCAGTACTTC.

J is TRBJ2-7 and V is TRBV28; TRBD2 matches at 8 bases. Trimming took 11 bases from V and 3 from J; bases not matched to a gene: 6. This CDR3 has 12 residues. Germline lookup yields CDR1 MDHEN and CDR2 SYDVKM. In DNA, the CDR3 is TGTGCCTCCCTCGCGGGGGGCTACGAGCAGTACTTC. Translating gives CASLAGGYEQYF.

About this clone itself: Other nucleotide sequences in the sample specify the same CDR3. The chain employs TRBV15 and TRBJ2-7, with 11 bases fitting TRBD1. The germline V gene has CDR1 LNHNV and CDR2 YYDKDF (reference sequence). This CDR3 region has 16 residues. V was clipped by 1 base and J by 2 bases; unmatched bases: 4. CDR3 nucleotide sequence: TGTGCCACCAGCAGAGCTCCGGGACAGGGGGCCTACGAGCAGTACTTC. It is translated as CATSRAPGQGAYEQYF.

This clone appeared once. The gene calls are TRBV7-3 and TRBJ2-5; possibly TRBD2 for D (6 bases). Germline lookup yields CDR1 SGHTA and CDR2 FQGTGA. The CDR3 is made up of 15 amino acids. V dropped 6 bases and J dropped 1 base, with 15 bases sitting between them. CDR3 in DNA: TGTGCCAGCAGTGAAAAGCCGGGAGCCCAAGAGACCCAGTACTTC. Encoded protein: CASSEKPGAQETQYF.

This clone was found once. CDR3 in amino acids: CASSILGDLRPGELFF. In DNA, the CDR3 is TGTGCCAGTAGTATACTCGGGGACCTAAGGCCCGGGGAGCTGTTTTTT. The chain recombines TRBV19 with TRBJ2-2; D tentatively reads TRBD1 or TRBD2 (5 bases each). The CDR3 is made up of 16 amino acids. The V gene's germline CDR1 is LNHDA and CDR2 SQIVND (reference sequence). V gave up 2 bases and J gave up 6 bases, with 16 bases separating them.

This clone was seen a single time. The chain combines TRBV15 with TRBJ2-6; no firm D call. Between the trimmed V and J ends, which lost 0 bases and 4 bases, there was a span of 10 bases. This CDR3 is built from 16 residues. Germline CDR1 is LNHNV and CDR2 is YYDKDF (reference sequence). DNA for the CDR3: TGTGCCACCAGCAGAGATAGATGGAGAGGGGCCAACGTCCTGACTTTC. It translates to CATSRDRWRGANVLTF. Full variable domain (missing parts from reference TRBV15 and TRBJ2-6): DAMVIQNPRYQVTQFGKPVTLSCSQTLNHNVMYWYQQKSSQAPKLLFHYYDKDFNNEADTPDNFQSRRPNTSFCFLDIRSPGLGDTAMYLCATSRDRWRGANVLTFGAGSRLTVL.

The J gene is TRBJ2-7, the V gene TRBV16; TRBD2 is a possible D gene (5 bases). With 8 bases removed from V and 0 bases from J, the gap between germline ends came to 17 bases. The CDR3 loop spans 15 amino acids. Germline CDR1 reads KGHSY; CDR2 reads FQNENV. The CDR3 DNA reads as TGTGCCAGCCGCCTGAGGCTAGCTGGCTCCTACGAGCAGTACTTC. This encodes CASRLRLAGSYEQYF.

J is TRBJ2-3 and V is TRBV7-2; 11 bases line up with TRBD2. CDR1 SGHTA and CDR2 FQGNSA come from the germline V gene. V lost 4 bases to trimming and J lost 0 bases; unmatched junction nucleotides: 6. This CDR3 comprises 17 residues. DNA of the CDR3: TGTGCCAGCAGCTCTCGGACTAGCGGGTTTAGCACAGATACGCAGTATTTT. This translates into CASSSRTSGFSTDTQYF.

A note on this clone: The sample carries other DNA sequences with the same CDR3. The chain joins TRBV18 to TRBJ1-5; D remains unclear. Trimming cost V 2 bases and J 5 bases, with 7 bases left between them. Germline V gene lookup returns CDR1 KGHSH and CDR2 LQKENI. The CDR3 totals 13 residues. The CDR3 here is CASSPSRDQPQHF. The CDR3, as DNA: TGTGCCAGCTCACCAAGTCGGGATCAGCCCCAGCATTTT.

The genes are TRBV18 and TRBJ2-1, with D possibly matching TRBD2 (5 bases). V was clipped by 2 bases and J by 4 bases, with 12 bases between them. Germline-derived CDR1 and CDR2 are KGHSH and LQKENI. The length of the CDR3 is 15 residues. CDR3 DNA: TGTGCCAGCTCACCAGAGATAGCGAGGTACAATGAGCAGTTCTTC. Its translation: CASSPEIARYNEQFF. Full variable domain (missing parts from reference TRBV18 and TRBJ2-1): NAGVMQNPRHLVRRRGQEARLRCSPMKGHSHVYWYRQLPEEGLKFMVYLQKENIIDESGMPKERFSAEFPKEGPSILRIQQVVRGDSAAYFCASSPEIARYNEQFFGPGTRLTVL.

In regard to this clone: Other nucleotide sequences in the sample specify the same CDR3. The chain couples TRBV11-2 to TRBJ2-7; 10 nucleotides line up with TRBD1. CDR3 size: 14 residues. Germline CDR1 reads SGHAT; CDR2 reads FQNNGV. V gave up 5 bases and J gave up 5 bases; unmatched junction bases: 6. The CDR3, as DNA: TGTGCCAGCAGCCTGGACAGGGGGAGTGACGAGCAGTACTTC. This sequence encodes CASSLDRGSDEQYF.

As DNA, the CDR3 is TGCGCCAGCAGCTTGGATTTAGGGTTTCGGGGAAACGAAAACATTCAGTACTTC. This encodes CASSLDLGFRGNENIQYF. This chain uses TRBV5-1 with TRBJ2-4; a possible D gene is TRBD2 (5 bases). Trimming took 0 bases from V and 5 from J, leaving 21 bases between them. Germline V CDR1 and CDR2: SGHRS, YFSETQ. The CDR3 loop spans 18 amino acids.

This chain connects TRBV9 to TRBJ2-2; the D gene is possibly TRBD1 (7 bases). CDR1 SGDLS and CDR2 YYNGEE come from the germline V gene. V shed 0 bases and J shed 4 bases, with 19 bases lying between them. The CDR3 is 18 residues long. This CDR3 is CASSVVATSQGGTGELFF. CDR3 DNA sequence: TGTGCCAGCAGCGTAGTAGCAACGAGCCAGGGGGGCACCGGGGAGCTGTTTTTT.